The rows below give T cell receptor beta chains drawn from one sample of a study of blood T cells in healthy people across ages. TCRdb re-analysed the 5' RACE reads in MiXCR, keeping a single row per CDR3 protein. The data hold roughly 1,800,000 distinct CDR3 sequences, with less than 50% observed a single time. Material: blood. The receptors shown here come from a woman aged 40-49 years in good health. CDR3s leave out the opening cysteine and the closing phenylalanine or tryptophan. D genes are given only for firm matches.

D gene,V gene,J gene,CDR3 protein
NA,TRBV24-1,TRBJ1-2,ATSDFARSRGYT
NA,TRBV6-6,TRBJ2-3,ASSYGTTAEDTQY
NA,TRBV12-3/TRBV12-4,TRBJ1-2,ASSLKIDGAANYGYT
NA,TRBV27,TRBJ2-3,ASTDYGFTDTQY
TRBD2,TRBV7-2,TRBJ2-1,ASSSSGTTLYNEQF
TRBD2,TRBV6-5,TRBJ2-7,ASSYSSGGLSYEQY
TRBD1,TRBV20-1,TRBJ2-1,SARDGTGGDEQF
TRBD1,TRBV12-3/TRBV12-4,TRBJ2-5,ASSFPGQGWETQY
NA,TRBV4-2,TRBJ2-5,ASSDGVLQY
NA,TRBV5-1,TRBJ2-4,ASSFEQAQNSQY
NA,TRBV6-5,TRBJ2-5,ASSYVISAPAQNKETQY
NA,TRBV6-2/TRBV6-3,NA,ASSYGDAVSEQY
NA,TRBV4-1,TRBJ2-7,ASSQDGGLNSYEQY
NA,TRBV15,TRBJ2-3,ATSRDDSHTDTQY
NA,TRBV5-1,TRBJ2-1,ASQWGEVSNEQF
TRBD1,TRBV9,NA,ASSTQGQSNEQY
TRBD1,TRBV7-8,TRBJ1-1,ASSPQQGSKAF
NA,TRBV7-9,TRBJ1-2,ASSSAGEDYGYT
NA,TRBV7-9,TRBJ2-7,ASSLGGFNEQY
NA,TRBV5-1,TRBJ2-1,ASSLSRSGEQF
NA,TRBV4-1,TRBJ2-7,ASSQTRTAFYEQY
TRBD2,TRBV11-2,TRBJ2-1,ASSPLGVAGGVLGQF
TRBD2,TRBV4-2,NA,ASSSLAGGHNEQY
TRBD1,TRBV7-9,TRBJ1-4,ASSFPTGTNEKLF
NA,TRBV27,TRBJ2-5,ASSFMRGYQETQY
NA,TRBV7-9,TRBJ2-1,ASRDRNEQF
TRBD2,TRBV5-1,TRBJ2-3,ASSLRPPGLAGTSTDTQY
NA,TRBV20-1,TRBJ2-3,SAAPNTDTQY
NA,TRBV9,TRBJ1-2,ASTRGVNPGYT
TRBD1,TRBV12-3/TRBV12-4,TRBJ1-2,ASSRDRERPAGYT
NA,TRBV21-1,TRBJ2-3,ASSKRKGLPSTDTQY
TRBD2,TRBV5-1,TRBJ2-1,ASSFKTSGSYNGQF
TRBD2,TRBV6-6,TRBJ2-1,ASSTTSGGAGDEQF
TRBD2,TRBV20-1,TRBJ2-1,SASARLAGEQF
NA,TRBV7-3,TRBJ2-1,ASSRGGVTGVPYNEQF
NA,TRBV20-1,TRBJ2-2,SARDEMGRNTGELF
NA,TRBV5-1,TRBJ2-5,ASSRAGIVQETQY
NA,TRBV20-1,TRBJ2-5,SASWGGETETQY
NA,TRBV7-2,TRBJ2-2,ASSISGTPANTGELF
NA,TRBV27,TRBJ2-1,ASSLLDTSSNEQF
TRBD1,TRBV7-2,TRBJ2-5,ASSLQTGGLETQY
TRBD1,TRBV13,TRBJ2-5,ASSLVGQGVQETQY
TRBD2,TRBV11-2,TRBJ2-3,ASSPSWIISGEPDTQY
NA,TRBV6-1,TRBJ1-1,ASSERFGNTEAF
NA,TRBV20-1,TRBJ2-1,SARVPAGLYNEQF
NA,TRBV9,TRBJ2-1,ASSEPRVGPSPNEQF
NA,TRBV6-6,TRBJ2-7,ASSGSSGSYEQY
TRBD1,TRBV27,TRBJ2-5,ASSFAGTALETQY
TRBD1,TRBV7-2,TRBJ2-5,ASSLVSGTGRETQY
TRBD2,TRBV4-3,TRBJ2-3,ASSQGLLAGHTDTQY
NA,TRBV7-9,TRBJ2-1,ASSLGYGGPSSYNEQF